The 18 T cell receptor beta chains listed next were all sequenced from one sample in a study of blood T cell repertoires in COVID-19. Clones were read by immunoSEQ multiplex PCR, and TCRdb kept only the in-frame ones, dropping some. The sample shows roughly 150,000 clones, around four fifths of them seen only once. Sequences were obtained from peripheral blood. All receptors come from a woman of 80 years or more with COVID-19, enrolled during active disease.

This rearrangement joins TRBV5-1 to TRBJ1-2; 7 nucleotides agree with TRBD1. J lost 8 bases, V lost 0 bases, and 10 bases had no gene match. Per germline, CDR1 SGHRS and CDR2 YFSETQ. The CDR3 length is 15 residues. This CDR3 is CASSLGTGVLEGYTF. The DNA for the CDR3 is TGCGCCAGCAGCTTGGGAACAGGGGTATTGGAAGGCTACACCTTC.

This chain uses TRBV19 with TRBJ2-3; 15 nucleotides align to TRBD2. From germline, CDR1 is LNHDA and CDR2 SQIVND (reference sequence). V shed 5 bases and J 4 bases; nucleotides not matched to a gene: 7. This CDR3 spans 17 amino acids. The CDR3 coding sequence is TGTGCCAGTAGTCTCCGGACTAGCGGGAGGGCCTCAGATACGCAGTATTTT. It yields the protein CASSLRTSGRASDTQYF.

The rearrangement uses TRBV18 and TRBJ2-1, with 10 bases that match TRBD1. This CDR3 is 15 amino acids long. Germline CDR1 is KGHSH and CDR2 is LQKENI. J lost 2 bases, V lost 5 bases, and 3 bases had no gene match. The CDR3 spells CASSETGGAYNEQFF. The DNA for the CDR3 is TGTGCCAGCTCAGAGACAGGGGGCGCCTACAATGAGCAGTTCTTC. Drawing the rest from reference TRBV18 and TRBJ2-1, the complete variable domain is NAGVMQNPRHLVRRRGQEARLRCSPMKGHSHVYWYRQLPEEGLKFMVYLQKENIIDESGMPKERFSAEFPKEGPSILRIQQVVRGDSAAYFCASSETGGAYNEQFFGPGTRLTVL.

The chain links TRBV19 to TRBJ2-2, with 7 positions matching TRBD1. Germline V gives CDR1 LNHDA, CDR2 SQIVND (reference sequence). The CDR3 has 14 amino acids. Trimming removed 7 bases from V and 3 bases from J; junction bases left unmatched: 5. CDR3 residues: CASTDRSHTGELFF. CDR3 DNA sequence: TGTGCCAGTACGGACAGGTCCCACACCGGGGAGCTGTTTTTT.

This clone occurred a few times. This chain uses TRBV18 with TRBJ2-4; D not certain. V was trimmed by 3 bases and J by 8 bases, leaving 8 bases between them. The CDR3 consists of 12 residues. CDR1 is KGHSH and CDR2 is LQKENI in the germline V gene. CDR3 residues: CASSPDTDIQYF. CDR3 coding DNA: TGTGCCAGCTCACCTGACACTGACATTCAGTACTTC. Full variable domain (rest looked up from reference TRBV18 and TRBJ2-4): NAGVMQNPRHLVRRRGQEARLRCSPMKGHSHVYWYRQLPEEGLKFMVYLQKENIIDESGMPKERFSAEFPKEGPSILRIQQVVRGDSAAYFCASSPDTDIQYFGAGTRLSVL.

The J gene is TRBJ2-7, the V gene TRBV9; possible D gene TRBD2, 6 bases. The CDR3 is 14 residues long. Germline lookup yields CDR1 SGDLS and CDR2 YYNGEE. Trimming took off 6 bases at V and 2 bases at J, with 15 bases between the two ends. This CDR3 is CASTRDFGTYEQYF. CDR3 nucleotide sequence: TGTGCCAGCACACGGGACTTTGGCACCTACGAGCAGTACTTC.

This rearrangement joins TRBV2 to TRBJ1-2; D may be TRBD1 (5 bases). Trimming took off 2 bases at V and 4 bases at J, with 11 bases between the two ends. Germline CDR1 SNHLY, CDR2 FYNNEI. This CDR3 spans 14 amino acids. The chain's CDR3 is CASSEIRAAYGYTF. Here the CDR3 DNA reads TGTGCCAGCAGTGAAATCAGGGCTGCCTATGGCTACACCTTC.

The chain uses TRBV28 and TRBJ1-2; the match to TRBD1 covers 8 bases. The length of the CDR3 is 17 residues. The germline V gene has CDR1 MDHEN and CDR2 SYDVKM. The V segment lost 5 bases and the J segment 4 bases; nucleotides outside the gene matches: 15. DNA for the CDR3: TGTGCCAGCAGTCCCGGACAGGGTAGGCTCCCTAGCTATGGCTACACCTTC. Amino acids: CASSPGQGRLPSYGYTF.

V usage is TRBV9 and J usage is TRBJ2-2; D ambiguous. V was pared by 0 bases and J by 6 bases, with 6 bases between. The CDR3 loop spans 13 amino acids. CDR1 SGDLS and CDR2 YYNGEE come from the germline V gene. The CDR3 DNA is TGTGCCAGCAGCGTAGTGAGTGCCGGGGAGCTGTTTTTT. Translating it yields CASSVVSAGELFF.

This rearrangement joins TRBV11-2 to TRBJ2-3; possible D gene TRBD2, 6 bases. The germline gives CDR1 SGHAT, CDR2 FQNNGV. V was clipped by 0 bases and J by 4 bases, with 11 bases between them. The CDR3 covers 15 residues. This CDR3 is CASSLEPGVADTQYF. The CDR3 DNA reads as TGTGCCAGCAGCTTAGAACCGGGAGTAGCAGATACGCAGTATTTT.

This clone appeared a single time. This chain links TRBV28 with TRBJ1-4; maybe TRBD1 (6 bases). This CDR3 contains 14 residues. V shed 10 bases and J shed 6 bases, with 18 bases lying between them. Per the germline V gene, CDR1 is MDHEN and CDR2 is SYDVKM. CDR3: CATNLAAGDEKLFF. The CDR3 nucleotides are TGTGCCACCAACCTAGCCGCAGGGGATGAAAAACTGTTTTTT.

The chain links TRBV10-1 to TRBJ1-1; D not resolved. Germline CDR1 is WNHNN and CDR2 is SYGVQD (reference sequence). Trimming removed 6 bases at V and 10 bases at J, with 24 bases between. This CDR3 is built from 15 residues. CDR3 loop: CASRRARPTRSGAFF. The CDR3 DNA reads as TGCGCCAGCAGACGCGCTCGGCCCACGAGATCGGGAGCTTTCTTT.

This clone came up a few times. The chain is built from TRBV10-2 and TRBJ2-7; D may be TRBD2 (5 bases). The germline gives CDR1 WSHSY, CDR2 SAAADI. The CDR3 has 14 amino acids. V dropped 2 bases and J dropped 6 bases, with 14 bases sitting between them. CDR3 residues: CASSEGNLASEQYF. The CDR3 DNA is TGCGCCAGCAGTGAGGGGAATCTAGCCTCCGAGCAGTACTTC.

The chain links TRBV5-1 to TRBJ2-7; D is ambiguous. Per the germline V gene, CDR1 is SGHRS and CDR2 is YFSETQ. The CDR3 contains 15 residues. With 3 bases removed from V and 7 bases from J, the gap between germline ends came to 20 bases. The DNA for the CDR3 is TGCGCCAGCAGCTCAGGCCTTGCCAAAACGCTGGAGCAGTACTTC. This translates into CASSSGLAKTLEQYF.

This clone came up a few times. The chain's CDR3 is CASNQGWGQPQHF. CDR3 nucleotide sequence: TGTGCCAGCAACCAGGGTTGGGGCCAGCCCCAGCATTTT. The genes are TRBV2 and TRBJ1-5, with D possibly matching TRBD1 (5 bases). Per germline, CDR1 SNHLY and CDR2 FYNNEI. V was pared by 7 bases and J by 7 bases, with 14 bases between. The CDR3 runs to 13 residues.

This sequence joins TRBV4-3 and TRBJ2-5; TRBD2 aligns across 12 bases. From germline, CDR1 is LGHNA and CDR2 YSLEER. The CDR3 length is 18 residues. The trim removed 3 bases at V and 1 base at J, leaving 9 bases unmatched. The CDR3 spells CASSQRHLAGGFQETQYF. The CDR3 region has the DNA TGCGCCAGCAGCCAGCGTCATCTAGCGGGGGGGTTCCAAGAGACCCAGTACTTC.

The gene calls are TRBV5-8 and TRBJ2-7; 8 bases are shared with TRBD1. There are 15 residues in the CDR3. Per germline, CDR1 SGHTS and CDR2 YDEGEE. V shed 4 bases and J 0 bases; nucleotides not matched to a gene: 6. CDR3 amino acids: CASSIRDRSSYEQYF. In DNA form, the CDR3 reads TGTGCCAGCAGCATTCGGGACAGGTCCTCCTACGAGCAGTACTTC.

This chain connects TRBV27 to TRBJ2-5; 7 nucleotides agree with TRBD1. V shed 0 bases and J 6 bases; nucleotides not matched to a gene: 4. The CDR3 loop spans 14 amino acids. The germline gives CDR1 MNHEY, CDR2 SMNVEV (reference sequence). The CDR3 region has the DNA TGTGCCAGCAGTTTATCTCGACAGGGAAAGACCCAGTACTTC. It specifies CASSLSRQGKTQYF.